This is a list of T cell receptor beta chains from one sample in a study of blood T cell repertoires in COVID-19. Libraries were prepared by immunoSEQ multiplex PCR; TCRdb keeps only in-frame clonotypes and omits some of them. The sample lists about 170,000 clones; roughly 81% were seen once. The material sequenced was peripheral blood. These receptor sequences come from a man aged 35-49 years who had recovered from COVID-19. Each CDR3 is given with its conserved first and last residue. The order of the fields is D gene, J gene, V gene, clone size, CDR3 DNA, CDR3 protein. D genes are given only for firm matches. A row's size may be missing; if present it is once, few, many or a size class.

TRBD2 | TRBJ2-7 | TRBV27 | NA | TGTGCCAGCACCCAGACGGCTAGCGGGCTTTACGAGCAGTACTTC | CASTQTASGLYEQYF
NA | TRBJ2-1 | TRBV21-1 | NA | TGTGCCAGCAGCAGGGGGCGAGGGGCGGTCAACAATGAGCAGTTCTTC | CASSRGRGAVNNEQFF
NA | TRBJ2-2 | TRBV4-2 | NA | TGTGCCAGCAGCCAAGCAGGGAACACCGGGGAGCTGTTTTTT | CASSQAGNTGELFF
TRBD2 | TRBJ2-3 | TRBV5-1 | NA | TGCGCCAGCAGCTTAGGTGGGCTAGCGGGAGCACCTCGGTATCTACTGACGCAGTATTTT | CASSLGGLAGAPRYLLTQYF
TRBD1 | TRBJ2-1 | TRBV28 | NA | TGTGCCAGCCGCAGGGGGATAGGGGAGCAGTTCTTC | CASRRGIGEQFF
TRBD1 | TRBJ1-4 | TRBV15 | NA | TGTGCCACCAGCAGAGTGGGACAGGGCGTGAACGAAAAACTGTTTTTT | CATSRVGQGVNEKLFF
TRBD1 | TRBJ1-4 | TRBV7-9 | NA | TGTGCCAGCAGCTTAACAGTGGGACAGGGGAATGAAAAACTGTTTTTT | CASSLTVGQGNEKLFF
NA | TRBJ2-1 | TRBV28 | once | TGTGCCAGCGGAAGGGGGGGACAGGTCAACAATGAGCAGTTCTTC | CASGRGGQVNNEQFF
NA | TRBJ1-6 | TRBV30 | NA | TGTGCCTGGCCCCTTCTACCCCTCCACTTT | CAWPLLPLHF
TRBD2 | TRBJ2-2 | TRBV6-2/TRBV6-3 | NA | TGTGCCAGCAGTCACGGACTAGCGGGGGTTACCGGGGAGCTGTTTTTT | CASSHGLAGVTGELFF
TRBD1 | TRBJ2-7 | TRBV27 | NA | TGTGCCAGCAGTACCGGACAGGGGGCTTACGAGCAGTACTTC | CASSTGQGAYEQYF
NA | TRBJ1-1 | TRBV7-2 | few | TGTGCCAGCAGTTCGACAGTCGAAGCTTTCTTT | CASSSTVEAFF
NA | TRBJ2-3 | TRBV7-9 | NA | TGTGCCAGCAGCTTAGCCCCAGCGGGGAGCGACAGGACGCAGTATTTT | CASSLAPAGSDRTQYF
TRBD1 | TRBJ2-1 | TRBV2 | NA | TGTGCCAGCAGTCGGACAGGGTACGGGGAGCAGTTCTTC | CASSRTGYGEQFF
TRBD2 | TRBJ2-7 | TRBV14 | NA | TGTGCCAGCAGCCAAGAGACGGTAGCGGGAGGGCGCGAGCAGTACTTC | CASSQETVAGGREQYF
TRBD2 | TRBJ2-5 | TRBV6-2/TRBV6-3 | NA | TGTGCCAGCAGTTGGACTAGCCAAGAGACCCAGTACTTC | CASSWTSQETQYF
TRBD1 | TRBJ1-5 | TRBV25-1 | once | TGTACTAAACAGGGGAATCAGCCCCAGCATTTT | CTKQGNQPQHF
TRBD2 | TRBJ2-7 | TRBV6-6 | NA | TGTGCCAGCAGTTTAGGGACTAGCGGGAAAGAAGAGCAGTACTTC | CASSLGTSGKEEQYF
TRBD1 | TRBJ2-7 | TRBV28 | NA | TGTGCCAGCAGTTTATTAAGACAGGGTCGGTTCTCCTACGAGCAGTACTTC | CASSLLRQGRFSYEQYF
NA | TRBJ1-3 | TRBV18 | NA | TGTGCCAGCTCACAAAACAGGGTCGGAAACACCATATATTTT | CASSQNRVGNTIYF
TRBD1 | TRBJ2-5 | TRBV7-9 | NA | TGTGCCAGCAGTTCCGGGACAGGGAGTGGAGAGACCCAGTACTTC | CASSSGTGSGETQYF
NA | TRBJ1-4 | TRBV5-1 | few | TGCGCCAGCAGCTTGGCGGGGGAGCCCAATGAAAAACTGTTTTTT | CASSLAGEPNEKLFF
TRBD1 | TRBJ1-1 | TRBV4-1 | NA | TGCGCCAGCAGCCAAGCGGGACAGTTGAACACTGAAGCTTTCTTT | CASSQAGQLNTEAFF
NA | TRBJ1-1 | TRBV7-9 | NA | TGTGCCAGCAGCTTAGGGCAGTTGAACACTGAAGCTTTCTTT | CASSLGQLNTEAFF
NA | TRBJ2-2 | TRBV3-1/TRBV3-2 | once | TGTGCCAGCACGAGGGACGGGGAGCTGTTTTTT | CASTRDGELFF
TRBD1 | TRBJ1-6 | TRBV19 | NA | TGTGCCAGTAGTATAGAGACGGGGACAGGGTTTTCACCCCTCCACTTT | CASSIETGTGFSPLHF
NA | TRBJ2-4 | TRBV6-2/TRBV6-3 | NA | TGTGCCAGCAGCAATGGCGGGGCCCGAAAAAACATTCAGTACTTC | CASSNGGARKNIQYF
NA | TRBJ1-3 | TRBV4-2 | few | TGTGCCAGCAGCCAAGGGACTGGTTTTCGCTCTGGAAACACCATATATTTT | CASSQGTGFRSGNTIYF
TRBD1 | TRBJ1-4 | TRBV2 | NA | TGTGCCAGCAGCCCGACAGGGCCGGGTGAAAAACTGTTTTTT | CASSPTGPGEKLFF